The T cell receptor (beta chain) described here comes from a study of CD8+ T cells in alopecia areata (dated by TCRdb to the late 2010s). With respect to the entire study: The treated patients took part in an open-label pilot trial in which moderate-to-severe alopecia areata was treated with oral tofacitinib at 5 to 10 mg twice daily. Patients received tofacitinib for 6 to 18 months and were then followed off drug for 6 months to check for delayed response and recurrence. In treated patients, disease severity was measured using the SALT score, which gives the percentage of scalp surface area affected. In both human patients and the C3H/HeJ mouse model, the study applied high-throughput TCRbeta sequencing to look at T cell clonal expansion in alopecia areata. Human TCRbeta sequencing covered scalp tissue and sorted CD4+ and CD8+ peripheral blood T cells from patchy and totalis/universalis alopecia areata patients and healthy controls. Patients on tofacitinib were biopsied at baseline and after 4 and 24 weeks of treatment, and several of the patients also had a later scalp biopsy. Scalp clonality was compared among normal scalp (n=4), patchy alopecia areata scalp (n=8), and alopecia totalis/universalis scalp (n=8). RNA came from the PAXgene miRNA kit for fixed scalp, the miRNeasy kit for PBMCs, and the RNeasy kit for mouse skin. TCRbeta CDR3 regions were amplified by immunoSEQ multiplex PCR with 35 Vbeta forward and 13 Jbeta reverse primers.

About this clone: Its antigen has not been determined. Base qualities are not provided; no much larger clone lies one nucleotide away.

Study-wide findings and limitations: TCR sequences shared between patients were less clear than in mice, possibly partly because of HLA diversity in the patient population. The treated cohort was small, with a single nonresponder, so links between baseline CD8+ expansion and response need larger studies. During tofacitinib treatment, many expanded lesional clones stuck around in both scalp and blood, and this persistence may partly explain why relapse happens after treatment is stopped. With tofacitinib, both scalp clonality and the number of expanded CD8+ clones among the top 100 scalp clones went down significantly. Resident alphabeta T cells in normal human skin are also sequenced, complicating scalp TCR repertoire analysis, unlike mouse skin dominated by gammadelta T cells. Higher clonality and more expanded CD8+ clones were observed in lesional scalp than in normal scalp, particularly in alopecia totalis/universalis, a finding suggestive of antigenic drive.

According to the study, the label for this sample's time point signals: roughly 26 weeks on oral tofacitinib. The treatment or condition label, as the study defines it: oral pan-JAK inhibitor, 5-10 mg twice daily. Lesional scalp punch biopsies and peripheral blood were collected from alopecia areata patients. PBMCs were isolated by density centrifugation and stained for CD3, CD4 and CD8, and CD4+ and CD8+ T cells were sorted on a FACSAria. Sequences SEHNR (CDR1) and FQNEAQ (CDR2) are obtained from the germline V gene (reference sequence). V is pared back by 1 base and J by 4 bases, with 10 bases lying between the germline termini. Taken from cysteine to phenylalanine, the CDR3 has 14 residues. The DNA shown is the 42-base CDR3, in frame from base 1. Library preparation was by the immunoSEQ multiplex PCR assay. RNA was extracted from all samples and reverse transcribed into cDNA, which served as template for TCR sequencing. First-strand cDNA was synthesized using SuperScript III with a 2:1 mix of oligo-dT and random hexamers. A synthetic immune receptor repertoire was used to gauge amplification bias, and whatever bias remained was removed computationally. From the authors' description of their analysis: After raw reads were preprocessed to remove errors, the CDR3 was defined following IMGT conventions as running from the conserved cysteine to phenylalanine. Clonality was computed as 1 minus the Shannon entropy, with the entropy normalized by log2 of the number of productive unique TCRs. Whether scalp clones were CD4 or CD8 was inferred by matching scalp TCRbeta sequences against CD4 and CD8 repertoires sorted from blood. Drawn from immuneACCESS, this table holds only the in-frame rearrangements with V and J called that TCRdb kept. Clones are partly lost; checked studies trace under half to an unresolved V gene and leave the rest unexplained. For V, J and clone size, that table is used; D and trimming come from the DNA. The sample table records 180,000 or so clones; about 53% of these occur just once. The ten largest clones take up approximately 11% of the sample.

The specimen was CD8+ T cells sorted from blood, collected at week 24, from a patient treated with tofacitinib. The sequence links TRBV7-9 to TRBJ1-2, with the D gene not confidently named. This TCR was recovered from a human donor with alopecia areata. DNA sequence: TGTGCCAGCAGCTTAGATCGGGAGGGCTATGGCTACACCTTC. Its coded protein is CASSLDREGYGYTF. Reference TRBV7-9 and TRBJ1-2 proteins supply the regions before and after the CDR3; the full variable domain is: DTGVSQNPRHKITKRGQNVTFRCDPISEHNRLYWYRQTLGQGPEFLTYFQNEAQLEKSRLLSDRFSAERPKGSFSTLEIQRTEQGDSAMYLCASSLDREGYGYTFGSGTRLTVV.